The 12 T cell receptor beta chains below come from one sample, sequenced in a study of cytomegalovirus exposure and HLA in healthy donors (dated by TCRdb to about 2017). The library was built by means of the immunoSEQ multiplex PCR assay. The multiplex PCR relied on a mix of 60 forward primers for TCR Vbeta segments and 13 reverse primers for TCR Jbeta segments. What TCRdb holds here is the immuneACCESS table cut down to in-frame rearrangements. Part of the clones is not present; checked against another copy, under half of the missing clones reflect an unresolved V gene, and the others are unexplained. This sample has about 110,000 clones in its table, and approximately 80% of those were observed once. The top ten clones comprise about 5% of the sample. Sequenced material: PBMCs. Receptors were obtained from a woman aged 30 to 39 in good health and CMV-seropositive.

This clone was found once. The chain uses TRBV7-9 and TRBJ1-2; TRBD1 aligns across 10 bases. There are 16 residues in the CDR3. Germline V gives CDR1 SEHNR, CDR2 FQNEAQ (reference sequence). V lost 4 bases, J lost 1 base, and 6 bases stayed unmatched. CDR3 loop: CASSSGTGDLNYGYTF. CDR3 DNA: TGTGCCAGCAGCTCAGGGACAGGGGACCTTAACTATGGCTACACCTTC.

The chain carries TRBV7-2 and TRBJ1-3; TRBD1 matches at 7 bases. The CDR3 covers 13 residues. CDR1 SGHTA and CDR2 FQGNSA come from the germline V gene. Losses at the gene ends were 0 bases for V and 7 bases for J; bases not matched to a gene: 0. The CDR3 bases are TGTGCCAGCAGCTTAGCGACAGGGAACACCATATATTTT. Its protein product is CASSLATGNTIYF. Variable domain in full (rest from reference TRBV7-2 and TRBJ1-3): GAGVSQSPSNKVTEKGKDVELRCDPISGHTALYWYRQSLGQGLEFLIYFQGNSAPDKSGLPSDRFSAERTGGSVSTLTIQRTQQEDSAVYLCASSLATGNTIYFGEGSWLTVV.

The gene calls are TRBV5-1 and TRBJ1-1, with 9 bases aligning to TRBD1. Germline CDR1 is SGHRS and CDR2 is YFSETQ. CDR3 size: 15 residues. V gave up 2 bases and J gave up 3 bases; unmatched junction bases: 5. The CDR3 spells CASSLQTGGYTEAFF. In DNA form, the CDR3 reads TGCGCCAGCAGCTTACAGACAGGGGGGTACACTGAAGCTTTCTTT.

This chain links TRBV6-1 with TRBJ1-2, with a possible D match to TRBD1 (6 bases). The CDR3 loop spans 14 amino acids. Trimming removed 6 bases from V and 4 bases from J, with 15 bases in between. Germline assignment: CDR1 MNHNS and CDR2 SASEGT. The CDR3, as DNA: TGTGCCAGCAGAGGACGACAGGCTTCCTATGGCTACACCTTC. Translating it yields CASRGRQASYGYTF.

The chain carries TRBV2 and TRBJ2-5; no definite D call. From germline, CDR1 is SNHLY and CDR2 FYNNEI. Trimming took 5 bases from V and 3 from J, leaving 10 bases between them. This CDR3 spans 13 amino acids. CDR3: CASSPWQEETQYF. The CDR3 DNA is TGTGCCAGCAGTCCCTGGCAGGAAGAGACCCAGTACTTC. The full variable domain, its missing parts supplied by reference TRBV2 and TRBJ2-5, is EPEVTQTPSHQVTQMGQEVILRCVPISNHLYFYWYRQILGQKVEFLVSFYNNEISEKSEIFDDQFSVERPDGSNFTLKIRSTKLEDSAMYFCASSPWQEETQYFGPGTRLLVL.

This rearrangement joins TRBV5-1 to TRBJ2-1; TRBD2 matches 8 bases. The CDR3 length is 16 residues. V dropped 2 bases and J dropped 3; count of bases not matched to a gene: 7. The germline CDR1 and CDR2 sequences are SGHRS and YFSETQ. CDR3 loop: CASSFGLAGLYNEQFF. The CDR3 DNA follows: TGCGCCAGCAGCTTTGGCCTAGCGGGCCTCTACAATGAGCAGTTCTTC.

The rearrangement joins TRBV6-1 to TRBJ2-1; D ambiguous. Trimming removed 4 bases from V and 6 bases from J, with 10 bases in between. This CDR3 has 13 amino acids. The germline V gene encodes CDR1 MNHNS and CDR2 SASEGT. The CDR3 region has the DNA TGTGCCAGCAGTGCCCAGGCCCTCAATGAGCAGTTCTTC. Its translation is CASSAQALNEQFF.

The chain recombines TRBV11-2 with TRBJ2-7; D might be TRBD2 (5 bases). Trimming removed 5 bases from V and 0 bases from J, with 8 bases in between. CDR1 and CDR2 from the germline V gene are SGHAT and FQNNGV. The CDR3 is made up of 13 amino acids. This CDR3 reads CASSPGSSYEQYF. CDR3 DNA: TGTGCCAGCAGCCCGGGGTCCTCCTACGAGCAGTACTTC.

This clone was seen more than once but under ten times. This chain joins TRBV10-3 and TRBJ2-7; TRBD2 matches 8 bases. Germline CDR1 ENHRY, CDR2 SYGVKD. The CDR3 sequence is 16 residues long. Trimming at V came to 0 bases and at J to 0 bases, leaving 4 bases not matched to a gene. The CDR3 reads CAISESVAGLSYEQYF. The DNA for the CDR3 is TGTGCCATCAGTGAGTCGGTAGCGGGACTCTCCTACGAGCAGTACTTC.

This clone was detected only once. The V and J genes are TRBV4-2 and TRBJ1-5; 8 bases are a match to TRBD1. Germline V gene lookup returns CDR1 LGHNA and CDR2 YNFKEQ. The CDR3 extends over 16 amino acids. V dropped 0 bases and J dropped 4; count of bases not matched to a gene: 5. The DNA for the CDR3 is TGTGCCAGCAGCCAAGAAGAGGGACAGGAGAATCAGCCCCAGCATTTT. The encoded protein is CASSQEEGQENQPQHF.

The CDR3 DNA is TGTGCCAGCAGCCAAGTCCATGCGGAGACCCAGTACTTC. This encodes CASSQVHAETQYF. The chain uses TRBV14 and TRBJ2-5; D is uncertain. The germline V gene has CDR1 SGHDN and CDR2 FVKESK. The CDR3 is made up of 13 amino acids. Trimming took 1 base from V and 5 from J, leaving 8 bases between them. The whole variable domain, filled in from reference TRBV14 and TRBJ2-5, reads EAGVTQFPSHSVIEKGQTVTLRCDPISGHDNLYWYRRVMGKEIKFLLHFVKESKQDESGMPNNRFLAERTGGTYSTLKVQPAELEDSGVYFCASSQVHAETQYFGPGTRLLVL.

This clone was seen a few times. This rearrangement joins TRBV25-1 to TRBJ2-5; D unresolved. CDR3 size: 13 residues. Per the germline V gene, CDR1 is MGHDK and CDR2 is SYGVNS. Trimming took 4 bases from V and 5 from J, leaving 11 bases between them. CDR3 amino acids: CASSAASRETQYF. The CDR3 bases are TGTGCCAGCAGTGCCGCTTCCAGGGAGACCCAGTACTTC.